This TCR beta chain was sequenced during a study of Tregs in tolerant kidney transplant recipients. The CDR3 has 16 residues. CDR1 and CDR2 (germline): KGHSH, LQKENI. Deletions cut 0 bases from V and 5 bases from J, with 14 bases between. CD4+CD25+CD127- Tregs, CD4+CD25- non-Tregs, CD4 and CD8 cells were sorted. General study findings and limits: Tregs expanded with activated donor B cells seemed most donor-specific. Validation in larger populations is needed because few patients were studied.

Here immunoSEQ multiplex PCR was the method, and the copy in TCRdb shows in-frame clones only, minus some. The repertoire holds 100,000 to 130,000 clones, with roughly 89% as singletons. Of note for this clone: What it binds is unknown.

This TCR derives from a human donor who received a combined kidney and bone marrow transplant. V and J are TRBV18 and TRBJ1-5; D remains ambiguous. Sequencing used CD4+ T cells from blood, obtained before the transplant. The CDR3 reads CASSPPLGNGDQPQHF. The CDR3 region has the DNA TGTGCCAGCTCACCACCCTTAGGGAACGGGGATCAGCCCCAGCATTTT.